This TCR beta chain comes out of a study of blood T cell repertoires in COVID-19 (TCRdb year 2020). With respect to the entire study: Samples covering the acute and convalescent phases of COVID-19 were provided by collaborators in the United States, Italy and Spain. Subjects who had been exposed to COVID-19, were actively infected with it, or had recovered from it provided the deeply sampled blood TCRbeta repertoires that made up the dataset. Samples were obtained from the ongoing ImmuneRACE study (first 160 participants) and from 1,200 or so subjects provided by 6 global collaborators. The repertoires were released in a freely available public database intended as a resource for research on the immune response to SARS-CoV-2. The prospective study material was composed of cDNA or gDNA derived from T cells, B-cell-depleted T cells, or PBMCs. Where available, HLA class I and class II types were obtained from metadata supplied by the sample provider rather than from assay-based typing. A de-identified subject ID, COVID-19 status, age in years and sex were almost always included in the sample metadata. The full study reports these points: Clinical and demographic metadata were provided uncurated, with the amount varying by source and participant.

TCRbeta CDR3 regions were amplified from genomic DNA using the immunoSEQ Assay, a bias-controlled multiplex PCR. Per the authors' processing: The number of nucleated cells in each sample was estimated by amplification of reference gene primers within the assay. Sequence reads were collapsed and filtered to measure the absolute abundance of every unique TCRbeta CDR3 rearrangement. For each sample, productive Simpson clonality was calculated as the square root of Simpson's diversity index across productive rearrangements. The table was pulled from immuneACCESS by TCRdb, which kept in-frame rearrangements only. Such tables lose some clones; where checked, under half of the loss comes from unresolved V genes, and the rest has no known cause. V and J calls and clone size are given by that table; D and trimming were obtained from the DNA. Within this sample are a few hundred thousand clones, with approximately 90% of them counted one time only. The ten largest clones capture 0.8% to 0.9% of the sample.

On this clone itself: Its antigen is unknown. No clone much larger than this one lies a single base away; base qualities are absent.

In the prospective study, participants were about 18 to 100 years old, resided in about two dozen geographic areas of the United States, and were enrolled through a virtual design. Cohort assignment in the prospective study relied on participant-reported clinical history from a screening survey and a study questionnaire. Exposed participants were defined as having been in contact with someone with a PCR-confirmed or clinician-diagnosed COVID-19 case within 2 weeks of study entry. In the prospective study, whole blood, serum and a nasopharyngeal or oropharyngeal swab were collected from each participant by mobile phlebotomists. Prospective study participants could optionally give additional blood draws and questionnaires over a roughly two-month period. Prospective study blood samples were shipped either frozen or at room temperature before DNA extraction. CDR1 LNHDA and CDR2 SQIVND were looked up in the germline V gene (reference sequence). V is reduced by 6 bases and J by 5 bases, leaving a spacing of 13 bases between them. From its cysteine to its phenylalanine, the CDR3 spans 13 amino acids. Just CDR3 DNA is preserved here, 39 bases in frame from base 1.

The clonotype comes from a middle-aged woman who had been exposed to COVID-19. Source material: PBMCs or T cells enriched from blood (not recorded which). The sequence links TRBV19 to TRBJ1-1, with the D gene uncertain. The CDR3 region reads CASREGSGTEAFF. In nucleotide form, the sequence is TGTGCCAGTAGAGAGGGCAGCGGAACTGAAGCTTTCTTT.